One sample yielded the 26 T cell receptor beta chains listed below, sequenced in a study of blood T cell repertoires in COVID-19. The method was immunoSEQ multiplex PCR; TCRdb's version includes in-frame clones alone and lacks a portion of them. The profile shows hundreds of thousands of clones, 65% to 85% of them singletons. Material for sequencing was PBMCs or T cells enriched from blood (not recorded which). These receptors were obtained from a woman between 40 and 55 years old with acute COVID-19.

CDR3 protein: CASSPLQGQGQNQPQHF. CDR3 sequence (DNA): TGTGCCAGCTCACCACTCCAGGGACAGGGGCAGAATCAGCCCCAGCATTTT. The chain joins TRBV18 to TRBJ1-5; TRBD1 matches 10 bases. The CDR3 is made up of 17 amino acids. Germline CDR1 is KGHSH and CDR2 is LQKENI. Trimming cost V 1 base and J 4 bases; bases outside gene matches: 7.

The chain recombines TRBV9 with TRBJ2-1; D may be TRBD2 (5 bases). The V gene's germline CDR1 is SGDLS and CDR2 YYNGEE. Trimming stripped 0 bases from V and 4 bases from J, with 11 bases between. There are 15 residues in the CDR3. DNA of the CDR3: TGTGCCAGCAGCGTAGATAGCGCGGTGTACAATGAGCAGTTCTTC. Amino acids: CASSVDSAVYNEQFF.

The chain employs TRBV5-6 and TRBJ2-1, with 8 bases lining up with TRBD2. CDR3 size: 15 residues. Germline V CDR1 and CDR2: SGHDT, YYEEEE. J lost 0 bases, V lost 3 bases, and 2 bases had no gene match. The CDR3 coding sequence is TGTGCCAGCAGCTATGCGGGAGGCTCCTACAATGAGCAGTTCTTC. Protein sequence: CASSYAGGSYNEQFF.

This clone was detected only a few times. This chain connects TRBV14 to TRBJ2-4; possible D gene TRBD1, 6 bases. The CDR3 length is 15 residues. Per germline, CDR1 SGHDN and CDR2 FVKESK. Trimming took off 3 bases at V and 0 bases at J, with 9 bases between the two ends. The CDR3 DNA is TGTGCCAGCAGCCAGAACAGGGTAGCCAAAAACATTCAGTACTTC. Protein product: CASSQNRVAKNIQYF.

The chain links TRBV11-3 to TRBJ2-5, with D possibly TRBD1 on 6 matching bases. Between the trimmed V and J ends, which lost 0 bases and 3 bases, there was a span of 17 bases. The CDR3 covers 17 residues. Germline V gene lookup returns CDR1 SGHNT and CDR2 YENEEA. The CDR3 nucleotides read TGTGCCAGCAGCTTAGATCAAGGCAAAGGGGGAAAAGAGACCCAGTACTTC. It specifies CASSLDQGKGGKETQYF.

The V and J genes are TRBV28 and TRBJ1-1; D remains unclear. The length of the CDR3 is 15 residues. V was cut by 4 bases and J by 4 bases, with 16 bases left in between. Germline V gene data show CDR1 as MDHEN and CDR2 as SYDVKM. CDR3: CASSSFGVAGTEAFF. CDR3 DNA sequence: TGTGCCAGCAGTTCCTTCGGTGTCGCCGGCACTGAAGCTTTCTTT.

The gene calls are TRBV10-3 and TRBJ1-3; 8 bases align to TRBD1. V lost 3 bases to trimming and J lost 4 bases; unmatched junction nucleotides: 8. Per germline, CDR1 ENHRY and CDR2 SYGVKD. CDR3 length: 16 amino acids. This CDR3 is CAISDPRTGNGNTIYF. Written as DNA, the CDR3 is TGTGCCATCAGTGACCCTCGGACAGGGAACGGAAACACCATATATTTT.

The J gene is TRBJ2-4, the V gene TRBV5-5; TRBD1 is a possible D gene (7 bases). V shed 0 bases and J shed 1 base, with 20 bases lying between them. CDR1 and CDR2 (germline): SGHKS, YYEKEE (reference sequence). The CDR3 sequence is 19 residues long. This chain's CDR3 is CASSLEMIGGGGAKNIQYF. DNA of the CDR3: TGTGCCAGCAGCTTGGAAATGATAGGGGGCGGAGGGGCCAAAAACATTCAGTACTTC. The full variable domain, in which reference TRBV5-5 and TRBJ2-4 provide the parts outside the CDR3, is DAGVTQSPTHLIKTRGQQVTLRCSPISGHKSVSWYQQVLGQGPQFIFQYYEKEERGRGNFPDRFSARQFPNYSSELNVNALLLGDSALYLCASSLEMIGGGGAKNIQYFGAGTRLSVL.

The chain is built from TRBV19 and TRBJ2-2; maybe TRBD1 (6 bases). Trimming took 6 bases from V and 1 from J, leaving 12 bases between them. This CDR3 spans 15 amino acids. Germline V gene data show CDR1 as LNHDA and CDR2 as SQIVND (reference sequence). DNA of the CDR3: TGTGCCAGTAGGAAGGACAGACTGAACACCGGGGAGCTGTTTTTT. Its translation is CASRKDRLNTGELFF.

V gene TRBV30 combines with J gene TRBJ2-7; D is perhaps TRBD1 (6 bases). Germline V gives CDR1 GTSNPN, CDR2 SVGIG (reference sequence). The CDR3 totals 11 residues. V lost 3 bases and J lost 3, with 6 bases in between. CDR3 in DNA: TGTGCCTGGAGACAGGGCTACGAGCAGTACTTC. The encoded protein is CAWRQGYEQYF.

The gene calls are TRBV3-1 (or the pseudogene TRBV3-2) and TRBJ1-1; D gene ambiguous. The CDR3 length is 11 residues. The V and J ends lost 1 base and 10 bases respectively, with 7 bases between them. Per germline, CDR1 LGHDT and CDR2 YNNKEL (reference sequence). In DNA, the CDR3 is TGTGCCAGCAGCCAAGCCGCGGGAGCTTTCTTT. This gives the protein CASSQAAGAFF.

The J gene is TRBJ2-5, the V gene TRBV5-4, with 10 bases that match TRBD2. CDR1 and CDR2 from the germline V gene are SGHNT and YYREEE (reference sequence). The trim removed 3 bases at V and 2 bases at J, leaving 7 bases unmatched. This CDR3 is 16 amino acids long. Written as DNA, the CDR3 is TGTGCCAGCAGCTCCGGACTAGCGGATGCTCAAGAGACCCAGTACTTC. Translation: CASSSGLADAQETQYF.

The CDR3 coding sequence is TGTGCCAGCAGTTTACTCTCGGGCGGGATTTCCTACGAGCAGTACTTC. Translation gives CASSLLSGGISYEQYF. The V call is TRBV28, the J call TRBJ2-7; possible D gene TRBD2, 6 bases. CDR3 length: 16 amino acids. V was trimmed by 2 bases and J by 1 base, leaving 15 bases between them. Germline V lookup: CDR1 MDHEN, CDR2 SYDVKM.

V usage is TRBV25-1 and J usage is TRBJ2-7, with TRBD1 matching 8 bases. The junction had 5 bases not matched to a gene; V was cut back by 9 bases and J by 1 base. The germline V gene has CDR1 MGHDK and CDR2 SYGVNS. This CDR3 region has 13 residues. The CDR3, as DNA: TGTGCCAGTTGGGGACAGGCGTCCTACGAGCAGTACTTC. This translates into CASWGQASYEQYF.

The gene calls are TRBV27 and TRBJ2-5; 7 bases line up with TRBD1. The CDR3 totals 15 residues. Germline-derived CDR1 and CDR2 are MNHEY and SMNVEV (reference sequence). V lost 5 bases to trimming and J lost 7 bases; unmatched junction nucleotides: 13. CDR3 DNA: TGTGCCAGCAGTCGTAGAACAGGGGCCTTGGGGACCCAGTACTTC. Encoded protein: CASSRRTGALGTQYF.

CDR3 nucleotides: TGTGCCAGCCTTCGGGTCCACGAGCAGTACTTC. Translation gives CASLRVHEQYF. V gene TRBV21-1 combines with J gene TRBJ2-7; no check of the table's D call, TRBD2, against the DNA was made. TRBV21-1 is labeled a pseudogene. CDR3 length equals 11 residues.

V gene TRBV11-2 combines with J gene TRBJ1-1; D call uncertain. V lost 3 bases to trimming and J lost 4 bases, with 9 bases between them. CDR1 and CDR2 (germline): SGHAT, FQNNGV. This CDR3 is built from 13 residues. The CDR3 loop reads CASSLETSTEAFF. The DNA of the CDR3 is TGTGCCAGCAGCTTGGAGACTTCCACTGAAGCTTTCTTT.

The CDR3: CASSDLGGRGETQYF. The CDR3 DNA reads as TGTGCCAGCAGCGACCTGGGGGGGCGCGGGGAGACCCAGTACTTC. V and J are TRBV9 and TRBJ2-5; perhaps TRBD2 as D (7 bases). Trimming took off 3 bases at V and 5 bases at J, with 17 bases between the two ends. This CDR3 spans 15 amino acids. Looked up from germline, CDR1 is SGDLS and CDR2 is YYNGEE.

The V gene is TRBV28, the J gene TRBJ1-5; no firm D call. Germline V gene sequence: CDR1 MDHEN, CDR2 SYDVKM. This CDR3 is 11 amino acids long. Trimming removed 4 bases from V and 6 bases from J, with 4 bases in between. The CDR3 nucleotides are TGTGCCAGCAGTTGGGCTCAGCCCCAGCATTTT. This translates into CASSWAQPQHF.

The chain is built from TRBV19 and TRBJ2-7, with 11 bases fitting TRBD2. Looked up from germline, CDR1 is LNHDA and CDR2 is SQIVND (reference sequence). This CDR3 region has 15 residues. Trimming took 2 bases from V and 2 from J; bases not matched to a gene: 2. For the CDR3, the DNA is TGTGCCAGTAGTATACTAGCGGGGGGACCCTACGAGCAGTACTTC. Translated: CASSILAGGPYEQYF.

As DNA, the CDR3 is TGTGCCAGTAGTATTCTAGCAGACACTAACACTGAAGCTTTCTTT. It specifies CASSILADTNTEAFF. This chain uses TRBV19 with TRBJ1-1; D not resolved. With 3 bases removed from V and 2 bases from J, the gap between germline ends came to 13 bases. Germline loops: CDR1 LNHDA, CDR2 SQIVND (reference sequence). This CDR3 has 15 residues.

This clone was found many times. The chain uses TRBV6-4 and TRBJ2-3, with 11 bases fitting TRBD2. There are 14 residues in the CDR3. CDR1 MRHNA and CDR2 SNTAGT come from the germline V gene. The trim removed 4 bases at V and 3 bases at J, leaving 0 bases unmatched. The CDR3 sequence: CASSGTSGTDTQYF. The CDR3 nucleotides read TGTGCCAGCAGTGGGACTAGCGGGACAGATACGCAGTATTTT.

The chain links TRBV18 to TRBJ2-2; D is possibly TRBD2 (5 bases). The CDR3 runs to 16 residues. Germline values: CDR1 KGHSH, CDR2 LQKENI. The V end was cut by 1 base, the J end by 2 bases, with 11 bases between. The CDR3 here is CASSPLPAENTGELFF. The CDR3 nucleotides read TGTGCCAGCTCACCACTACCAGCGGAAAACACCGGGGAGCTGTTTTTT.

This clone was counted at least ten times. CDR3 sequence: CASSKPGLARPEYNEQFF. CDR3 in DNA: TGTGCCAGCAGCAAGCCGGGACTAGCGAGACCCGAGTACAATGAGCAGTTCTTC. The chain has TRBV5-6 and TRBJ2-1; 10 positions agree with TRBD2. Trimming at V came to 4 bases and at J to 4 bases, leaving 14 bases not matched to a gene. The CDR3 contains 18 residues. Germline assignment: CDR1 SGHDT and CDR2 YYEEEE. Full variable domain (outside the CDR3, taken from reference TRBV5-6 and TRBJ2-1): DAGVTQSPTHLIKTRGQQVTLRCSPKSGHDTVSWYQQALGQGPQFIFQYYEEEERQRGNFPDRFSGHQFPNYSSELNVNALLLGDSALYLCASSKPGLARPEYNEQFFGPGTRLTVL.

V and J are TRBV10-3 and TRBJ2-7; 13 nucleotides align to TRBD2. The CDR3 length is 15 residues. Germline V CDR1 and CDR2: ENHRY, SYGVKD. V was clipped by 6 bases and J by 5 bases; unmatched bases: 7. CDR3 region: CAIRRLAGGQNEQYF. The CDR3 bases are TGTGCCATCAGACGACTAGCGGGGGGCCAGAACGAGCAGTACTTC.

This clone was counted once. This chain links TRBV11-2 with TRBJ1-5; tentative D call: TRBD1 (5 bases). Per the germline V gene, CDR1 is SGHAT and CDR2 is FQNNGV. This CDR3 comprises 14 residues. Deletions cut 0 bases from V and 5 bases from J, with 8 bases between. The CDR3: CASSLDRADQPQHF. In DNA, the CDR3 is TGTGCCAGCAGCTTAGACAGGGCTGATCAGCCCCAGCATTTT.